Listed below are T cell receptor beta chains from one sample, sequenced in a study of blood T cell repertoires in COVID-19. Produced via immunoSEQ multiplex PCR; TCRdb's table is partial and in-frame only. The table includes under 200,000 clones, 88% detected once. Sequenced sample: peripheral blood. Source of these receptors: a middle-aged man with active or convalescent COVID-19. Both conserved end residues are part of each CDR3. A D gene is named only where the DNA matches it firmly. Not all rows give a size; the values are once, few, many and, for expanded clones, a class.

-,-,TRBV12-3/TRBV12-4,TRBJ1-1,CASSLSGRTEAFF,TGTGCCAGCAGTTTATCGGGCAGGACAGAAGCTTTCTTT
-,-,TRBV5-4,TRBJ2-2,CASSLGGRRRETGELFF,TGTGCCAGCAGCCTTGGAGGGCGGCGTCGGGAGACCGGGGAGCTGTTTTTT
-,-,TRBV5-1,TRBJ1-5,CASSLDGGSNQPQHF,TGCGCCAGCAGCTTGGACGGGGGTAGCAATCAGCCCCAGCATTTT
-,TRBD1,TRBV2,TRBJ1-5,CASTRTGKGNQPQHF,TGTGCCAGCACCCGGACAGGGAAGGGCAATCAGCCCCAGCATTTT
-,-,TRBV5-1,TRBJ1-1,CASSFSRREGMNTEAFF,TGCGCCAGCAGCTTTTCTCGCCGGGAGGGGATGAACACTGAAGCTTTCTTT
-,TRBD1,TRBV5-1,TRBJ1-5,CASSLGGTENQPQHF,TGCGCCAGCAGCTTGGGCGGGACAGAAAATCAGCCCCAGCATTTT
-,-,TRBV18,TRBJ2-3,CASSLGLGPSTDTQYF,TGTGCCAGCTCACTAGGACTCGGGCCTAGCACAGATACGCAGTATTTT
-,-,TRBV21-1,TRBJ2-3,CASSKATSSGTDTQYF,TGTGCCAGCAGCAAAGCGACTAGCAGTGGCACAGATACGCAGTATTTT
-,-,TRBV24-1,TRBJ2-1,CATSKGDRYRDEQFF,TGTGCCACCAGCAAAGGTGACCGGTATCGGGATGAGCAGTTCTTC
-,-,TRBV20-1,TRBJ1-2,CSASGTLGGGDGYTF,TGCAGTGCTAGTGGCACTCTAGGAGGAGGGGATGGCTACACCTTC
-,-,TRBV19,TRBJ1-5,CASSPRTEGQPQHF,TGTGCCAGTAGTCCTCGGACAGAGGGTCAGCCCCAGCATTTT
-,TRBD1,TRBV6-5,TRBJ1-2,CASSYSVRGVGYTF,TGTGCCAGCAGTTACTCGGTCAGGGGGGTTGGCTACACCTTC
few,-,TRBV4-3,TRBJ1-6,CASSATGYGAYNSPLHF,TGCGCCAGCAGCGCAACGGGGTATGGCGCCTATAATTCACCCCTCCACTTT
-,-,TRBV19,TRBJ1-3,CASSIGGRRAGNTIYF,TGTGCCAGTAGTATCGGAGGGAGACGAGCAGGAAACACCATATATTTT
-,-,TRBV9,TRBJ1-3,CASSVAGVSTGNTIYF,TGTGCCAGCAGCGTAGCGGGGGTTTCGACTGGAAACACCATATATTTT
-,-,TRBV24-1,TRBJ2-7,CATLTTDSTHEQYF,TGTGCCACCCTTACGACAGACAGTACCCACGAGCAGTACTTC
-,-,TRBV3-1/TRBV3-2,TRBJ1-6,CASSQAQGLPLHF,TGTGCCAGCAGCCAGGCCCAGGGGCTACCCCTCCACTTT
-,TRBD1,TRBV19,TRBJ2-7,CASSPGDRDSYEQYF,TGTGCCAGTAGTCCCGGGGACAGGGACTCCTACGAGCAGTACTTC
-,TRBD1,TRBV27,TRBJ1-1,CASTKDRGTEAFF,TGTGCCAGCACTAAGGACAGGGGCACTGAAGCTTTCTTT
-,-,TRBV12-3/TRBV12-4,TRBJ2-7,CASSSDSHREQYF,TGTGCCAGCAGTTCGGACAGCCATAGGGAGCAGTACTTC
-,TRBD2,TRBV6-5,TRBJ2-1,CASSMTSGGEQFF,TGTGCCAGCAGCATGACTAGCGGAGGTGAGCAGTTCTTC
-,TRBD1,TRBV27,TRBJ1-5,CASSPVGTGEAQPQHF,TGTGCCAGCAGCCCCGTCGGGACAGGGGAGGCTCAGCCCCAGCATTTT
-,-,TRBV5-8,TRBJ1-5,CASTPDNQPQHF,TGTGCCAGCACTCCAGACAATCAGCCCCAGCATTTT
-,-,TRBV9,TRBJ1-3,CASSAQLHSGNTIYF,TGTGCCAGCAGCGCCCAACTTCACTCTGGAAACACCATATATTTT
-,-,TRBV10-1,TRBJ2-7,CASIQRATRSQSSYEQYF,TGCGCCAGCATCCAGCGGGCCACAAGAAGTCAGAGCTCCTACGAGCAGTACTTC
-,-,TRBV18,TRBJ1-3,CASSPPRLSGNTIYF,TGTGCCAGCTCACCACCTAGACTATCGGGAAACACCATATATTTT
-,-,TRBV7-2,TRBJ2-1,CASSFLPSYNEQFF,TGTGCCAGCAGCTTCCTACCCTCCTACAATGAGCAGTTCTTC
-,-,TRBV24-1,TRBJ2-7,CATSDRARREQYF,TGTGCCACCAGTGACAGGGCCCGTCGGGAGCAGTACTTC
-,TRBD2,TRBV24-1,TRBJ2-1,CATSDLGSGTSYNEQFF,TGTGCCACCAGTGATTTGGGGAGCGGGACCTCCTACAATGAGCAGTTCTTC
-,-,TRBV5-1,TRBJ2-7,CASSLAADIPSYEQYF,TGCGCCAGCAGCTTGGCGGCCGACATCCCCTCCTACGAGCAGTACTTC
-,-,TRBV6-1,TRBJ1-3,CASSAEISGNTIYF,TGTGCCAGCAGTGCGGAGATCTCTGGAAACACCATATATTTT
-,-,TRBV5-1,TRBJ2-3,CASSLGDRSTDTQYF,TGCGCCAGCAGCTTGGGTGACAGGAGCACAGATACGCAGTATTTT
-,TRBD1,TRBV11-1,TRBJ2-2,CASSPRDRVSGELFF,TGTGCCAGCAGCCCCAGGGACAGGGTATCTGGGGAGCTGTTTTTT
-,-,TRBV27,TRBJ2-7,CASSLLGRAGEQYF,TGTGCCAGCAGTTTATTGGGCAGGGCCGGGGAGCAGTACTTC
few,TRBD1,TRBV5-1,TRBJ2-7,CASSSGQGVFAEQYF,TGCGCCAGCAGCTCGGGACAGGGGGTTTTCGCCGAGCAGTACTTC
-,-,TRBV2,TRBJ1-1,CASSEAGTRSVAFF,TGTGCCAGCAGTGAAGCCGGGACTCGCAGCGTGGCTTTCTTT